The rows below give T cell receptor beta chains drawn from one sample of a study of T cells in Graves' hyperthyroidism and ophthalmopathy. TCRdb recomputed calls from the multiplex PCR reads with MiXCR, one row per CDR3 protein. The sample shows 450,000 to 700,000 distinct CDR3 sequences, around 42% of them seen only once. The sequencing sample was made of peripheral blood or thyroid tissue (not recorded which). The receptors originated from an adult woman with Graves' disease, either hyperthyroidism or ophthalmopathy (not recorded which). The CDR3 runs from the conserved cysteine through the conserved F or W. D genes are given only for firm matches. Some rows have no size entry. The others give once, few or many, or a class for an expanded clone.

V gene: TRBV20-1; clone size: .; J gene: TRBJ2-7; D gene: .; CDR3 DNA: TGCAGTGCCCATTTGGCTCCACAACGCGGGCAGTACTTC; CDR3 protein: CSAHLAPQRGQYF
V gene: TRBV7-6; clone size: many; J gene: TRBJ1-3; D gene: .; CDR3 DNA: TGTGCCAGCAGCCAATTAATGTCAGGGGAAGTCTTTGGAAACACCATATATTTT; CDR3 protein: CASSQLMSGEVFGNTIYF
V gene: TRBV6-1; clone size: .; J gene: TRBJ2-3; D gene: .; CDR3 DNA: TGTGCCAGCAGTTTTGTTAGGCGTCAATTTACGCAGTATTTT; CDR3 protein: CASSFVRRQFTQYF
V gene: TRBV7-9; clone size: .; J gene: TRBJ2-7; D gene: TRBD2; CDR3 DNA: TGTGCCAGCAGACTCGGACTAGCGGGAGCTGGTGAGCAGTACTTC; CDR3 protein: CASRLGLAGAGEQYF
V gene: TRBV4-1; clone size: many; J gene: TRBJ2-5; D gene: TRBD2; CDR3 DNA: TGCGCCAGCAGCCAAGATGCGGGAGAGGAAGAGACCCAGTACTTC; CDR3 protein: CASSQDAGEEETQYF
V gene: TRBV20-1; clone size: .; J gene: TRBJ2-7; D gene: .; CDR3 DNA: TGCAGTGCTAGGCCGGGGGAGCAGTACTTC; CDR3 protein: CSARPGEQYF
V gene: TRBV7-9; clone size: few; J gene: TRBJ1-1; D gene: .; CDR3 DNA: TGCGCCAGCAGCTTTTTTAGGGGCGTGGGGGGGCTGCTGCACACTGAAGCTTTCTTT; CDR3 protein: CASSFFRGVGGLLHTEAFF
V gene: TRBV10-3; clone size: .; J gene: TRBJ1-1; D gene: TRBD1; CDR3 DNA: TGTGCCATCATCCTCGGGACAGGGGGAACTGAAGCTTTCTTT; CDR3 protein: CAIILGTGGTEAFF
V gene: TRBV2; clone size: .; J gene: TRBJ1-3; D gene: .; CDR3 DNA: TGTGCCAGCACCGGGACGGCCCGCTCTGGAAACACCATATATTTT; CDR3 protein: CASTGTARSGNTIYF
V gene: TRBV9; clone size: .; J gene: TRBJ2-2; D gene: .; CDR3 DNA: TGTGCCAGCAGCGTAGCTACCCCGGGCACCGGGGAGCTGTTTTTT; CDR3 protein: CASSVATPGTGELFF
V gene: TRBV29-1; clone size: many; J gene: TRBJ2-5; D gene: .; CDR3 DNA: TGCAGCGCCCGGATCCGGGACCAGACCCAGTACTTC; CDR3 protein: CSARIRDQTQYF
V gene: TRBV20-1; clone size: .; J gene: TRBJ1-2; D gene: .; CDR3 DNA: TGCAGTGCTTCCCCAGGGTGGGGCTACACCTTC; CDR3 protein: CSASPGWGYTF
V gene: TRBV7-6; clone size: many; J gene: TRBJ2-2; D gene: TRBD2; CDR3 DNA: TGTGCCAGCAGTTTATTGGCGGGAGTGGGCACCGGGGAGCTGTTTTTT; CDR3 protein: CASSLLAGVGTGELFF
V gene: TRBV29-1; clone size: .; J gene: TRBJ1-3; D gene: .; CDR3 DNA: TGCAGCGTTGGAGGGGGTGCTCGAAACACCATATATTTT; CDR3 protein: CSVGGGARNTIYF
V gene: TRBV4-2; clone size: many; J gene: TRBJ1-2; D gene: TRBD1; CDR3 DNA: TGTGCCAGCACGTCATTGACAGGGGGCTCCTATGGCTACACCTTC; CDR3 protein: CASTSLTGGSYGYTF
V gene: TRBV24-1; clone size: .; J gene: TRBJ2-7; D gene: TRBD2; CDR3 DNA: TGTGCCACTGGGACTAGCGGAGTCTACGAGCAGTACTTC; CDR3 protein: CATGTSGVYEQYF
V gene: TRBV20-1; clone size: many; J gene: TRBJ2-1; D gene: TRBD2; CDR3 DNA: TGCAGTGCTAGAGAGACTAGCAGGAGAAAACAGTTCTTC; CDR3 protein: CSARETSRRKQFF